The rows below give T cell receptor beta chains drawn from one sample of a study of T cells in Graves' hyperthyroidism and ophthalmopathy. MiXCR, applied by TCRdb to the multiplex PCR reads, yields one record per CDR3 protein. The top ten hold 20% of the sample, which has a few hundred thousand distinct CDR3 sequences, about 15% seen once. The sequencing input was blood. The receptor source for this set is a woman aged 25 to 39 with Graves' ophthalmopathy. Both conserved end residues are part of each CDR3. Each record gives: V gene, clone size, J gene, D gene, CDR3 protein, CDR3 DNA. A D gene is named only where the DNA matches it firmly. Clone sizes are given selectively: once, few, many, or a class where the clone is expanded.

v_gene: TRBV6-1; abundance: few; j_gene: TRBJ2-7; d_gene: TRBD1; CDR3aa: CASSVLDRYYEQYF; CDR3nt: TGTGCCAGCAGTGTCTTGGACAGGTACTACGAGCAGTACTTC
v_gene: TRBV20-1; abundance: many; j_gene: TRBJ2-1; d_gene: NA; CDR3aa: CSARDSRRGVNEQFF; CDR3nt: TGCAGTGCTAGAGACTCAAGGCGAGGGGTAAATGAGCAGTTCTTC
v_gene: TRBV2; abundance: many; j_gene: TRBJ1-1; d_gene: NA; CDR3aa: CASMSQSGGENTEAFF; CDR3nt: TGTGCCAGCATGAGTCAGAGCGGGGGAGAGAACACTGAAGCTTTCTTT
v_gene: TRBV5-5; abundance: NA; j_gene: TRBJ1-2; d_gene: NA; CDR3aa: CASSYAGGARTYGYTF; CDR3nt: TGTGCCAGCAGCTACGCCGGGGGCGCTAGGACCTATGGCTACACCTTC
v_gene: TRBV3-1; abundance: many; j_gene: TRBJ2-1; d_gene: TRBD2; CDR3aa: CASSPGGSSYNEQFF; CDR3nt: TGTGCCAGCAGCCCGGGGGGGAGCTCCTACAATGAGCAGTTCTTC
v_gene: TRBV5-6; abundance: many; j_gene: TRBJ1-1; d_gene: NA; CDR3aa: CASSLFRDRSNTEAFF; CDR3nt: TGTGCCAGCAGCTTGTTTCGAGACAGATCGAACACTGAAGCTTTCTTT
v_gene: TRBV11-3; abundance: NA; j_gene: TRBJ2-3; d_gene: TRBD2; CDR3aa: CASTALHLAGGFADTQYF; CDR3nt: TGTGCCAGCACCGCTTTACACCTAGCGGGGGGATTCGCGGATACGCAGTATTTT
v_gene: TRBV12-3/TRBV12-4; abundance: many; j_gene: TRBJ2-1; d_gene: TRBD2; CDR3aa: CASFTGGPYEQFF; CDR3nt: TGTGCCAGCTTTACGGGGGGGCCGTATGAGCAGTTCTTC
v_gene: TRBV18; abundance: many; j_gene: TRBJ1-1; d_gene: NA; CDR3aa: CASSPGFRVAAFF; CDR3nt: TGTGCCAGCTCACCAGGCTTCAGGGTCGCTGCTTTCTTT
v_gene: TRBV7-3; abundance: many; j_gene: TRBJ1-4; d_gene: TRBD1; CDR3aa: CASSLTGTGIEKLFF; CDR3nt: TGTGCCAGCAGCTTAACGGGGACAGGGATCGAAAAACTGTTTTTT
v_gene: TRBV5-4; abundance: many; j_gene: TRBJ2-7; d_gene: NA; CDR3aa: CASSSMRDATLYEQYF; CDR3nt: TGTGCCAGCAGCTCGATGAGGGACGCTACCCTCTACGAGCAGTACTTC
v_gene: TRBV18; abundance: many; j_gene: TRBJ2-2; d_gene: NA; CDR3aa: CASSPPPTTGELFF; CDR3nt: TGTGCCAGCTCACCACCACCGACAACCGGGGAGCTGTTTTTT
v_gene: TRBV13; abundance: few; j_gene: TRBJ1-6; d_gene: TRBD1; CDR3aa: CASSTSGGSLDNSPLHF; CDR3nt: TGTGCCAGCAGCACATCAGGGGGTTCTCTCGATAATTCACCCCTCCACTTT
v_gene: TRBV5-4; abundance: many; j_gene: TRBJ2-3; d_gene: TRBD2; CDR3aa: CASRRAGGIVHTQYF; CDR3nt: TGTGCCAGCAGACGAGCGGGGGGGATCGTGCATACGCAGTATTTT
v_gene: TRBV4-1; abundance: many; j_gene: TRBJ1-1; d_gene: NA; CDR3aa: CASSQAERRGRTEAFF; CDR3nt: TGCGCCAGCAGCCAAGCCGAACGCAGGGGCCGAACTGAAGCTTTCTTT
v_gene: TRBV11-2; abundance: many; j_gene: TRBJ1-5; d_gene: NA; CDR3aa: CASSLGEVSGPQHF; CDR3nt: TGTGCCAGCAGCTTAGGCGAGGTTTCGGGGCCCCAGCATTTT
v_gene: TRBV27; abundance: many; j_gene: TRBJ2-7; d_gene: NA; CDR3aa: CASSQGGREQYF; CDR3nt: TGTGCCAGCAGTCAAGGGGGTCGCGAGCAGTACTTC
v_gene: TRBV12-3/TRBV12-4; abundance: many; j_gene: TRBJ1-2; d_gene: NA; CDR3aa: CASSYDGYGYTF; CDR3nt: TGTGCCAGCAGCTACGACGGCTATGGCTACACCTTC
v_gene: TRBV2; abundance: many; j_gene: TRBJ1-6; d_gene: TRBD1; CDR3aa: CASSDRDSNSPLHF; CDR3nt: TGTGCCAGCAGTGACCGGGACAGCAATTCACCCCTCCACTTT
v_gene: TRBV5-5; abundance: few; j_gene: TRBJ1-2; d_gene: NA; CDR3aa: CASSLDPQVNYGYTF; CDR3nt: TGTGCCAGCAGCTTGGACCCACAGGTGAACTATGGCTACACCTTC
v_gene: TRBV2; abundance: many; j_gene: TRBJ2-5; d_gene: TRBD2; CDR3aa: CASRARGDQKETQYF; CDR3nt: TGTGCCAGCAGGGCGCGGGGGGACCAAAAAGAGACCCAGTACTTC
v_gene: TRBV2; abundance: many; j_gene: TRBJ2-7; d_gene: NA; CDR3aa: CASSPDRYSYEQYF; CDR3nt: TGTGCCAGCAGCCCCGACAGGTACTCCTACGAGCAGTACTTC
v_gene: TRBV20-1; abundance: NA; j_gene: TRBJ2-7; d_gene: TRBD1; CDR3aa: CSASKPGTGGGYEQYF; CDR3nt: TGCAGTGCTAGTAAACCCGGGACAGGGGGCGGCTACGAGCAGTACTTC
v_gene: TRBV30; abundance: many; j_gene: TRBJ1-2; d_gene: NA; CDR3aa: CACVQGLAYGYTF; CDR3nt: TGTGCCTGCGTGCAGGGTCTTGCCTATGGCTACACCTTC
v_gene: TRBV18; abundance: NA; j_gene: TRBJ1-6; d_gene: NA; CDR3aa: CASSRDSSPDSPLHF; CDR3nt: TGTGCCAGCTCACGGGACTCCAGCCCCGATTCACCCCTCCACTTT
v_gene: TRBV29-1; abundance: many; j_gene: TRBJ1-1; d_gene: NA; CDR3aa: CSVVLSWGLGSKEAFF; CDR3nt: TGCAGCGTTGTCCTTTCGTGGGGCCTCGGCTCGAAAGAAGCTTTCTTT
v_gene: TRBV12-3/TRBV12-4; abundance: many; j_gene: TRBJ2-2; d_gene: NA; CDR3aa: CASSLQGGELFF; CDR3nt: TGTGCCAGCAGTTTACAGGGCGGGGAGCTGTTTTTT
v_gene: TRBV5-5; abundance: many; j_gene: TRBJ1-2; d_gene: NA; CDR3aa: CASSLGANRVYGYTF; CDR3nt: TGTGCCAGCAGCTTGGGAGCCAACAGGGTCTATGGCTACACCTTC
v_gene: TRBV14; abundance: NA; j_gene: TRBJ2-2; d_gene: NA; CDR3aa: CASSQYQAGELFF; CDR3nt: TGTGCCAGCAGCCAATACCAGGCCGGGGAGCTGTTTTTT
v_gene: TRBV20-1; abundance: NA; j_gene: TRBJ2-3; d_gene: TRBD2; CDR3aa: CSATDDSGVAVDTQYF; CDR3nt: TGCAGTGCTACGGATGATAGCGGGGTGGCCGTGGATACGCAGTATTTT
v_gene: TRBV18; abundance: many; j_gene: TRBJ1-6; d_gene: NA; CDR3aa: CASSSDSYNSPLHF; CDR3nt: TGTGCCAGCTCGTCCGACAGTTACAATTCACCCCTCCACTTT
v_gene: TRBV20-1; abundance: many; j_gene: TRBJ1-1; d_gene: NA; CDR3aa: CSARPGWDEAFF; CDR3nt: TGCAGTGCTAGGCCGGGGTGGGATGAAGCTTTCTTT
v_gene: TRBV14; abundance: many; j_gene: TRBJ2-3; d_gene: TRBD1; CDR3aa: CASSQETGDVLSFGTDTQYF; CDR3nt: TGTGCCAGCAGCCAAGAGACAGGGGACGTTTTATCGTTTGGCACAGATACGCAGTATTTT
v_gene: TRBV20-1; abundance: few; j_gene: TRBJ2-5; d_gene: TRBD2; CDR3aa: CSASLFSGGAGTQYF; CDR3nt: TGCAGTGCTAGCCTTTTTAGCGGGGGGGCGGGGACCCAGTACTTC
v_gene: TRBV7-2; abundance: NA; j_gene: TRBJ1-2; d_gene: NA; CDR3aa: CASSSGRESHGYTF; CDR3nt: TGTGCCAGCAGCTCAGGAAGGGAATCCCATGGCTACACCTTC
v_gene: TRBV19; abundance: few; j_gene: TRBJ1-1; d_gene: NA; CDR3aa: CASSIGPGLNTEAFF; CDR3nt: TGTGCCAGTAGTATAGGCCCGGGGCTCAACACTGAAGCTTTCTTT
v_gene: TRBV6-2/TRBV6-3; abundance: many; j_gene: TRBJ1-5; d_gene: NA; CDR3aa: CASSYSTQPQHF; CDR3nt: TGTGCCAGCAGTTACTCGACTCAGCCCCAGCATTTT
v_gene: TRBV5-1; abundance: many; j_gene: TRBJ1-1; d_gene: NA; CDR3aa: CASSFGGTTPWDTEAFF; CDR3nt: TGCGCCAGCAGCTTTGGGGGGACAACCCCGTGGGACACTGAAGCTTTCTTT
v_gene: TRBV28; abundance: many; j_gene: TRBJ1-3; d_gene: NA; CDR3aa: CASSFRTGNTIYF; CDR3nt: TGTGCCAGCAGTTTCAGGACTGGAAACACCATATATTTT
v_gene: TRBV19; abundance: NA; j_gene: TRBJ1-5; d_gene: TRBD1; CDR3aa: CASSIRGTGHQPQHF; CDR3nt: TGTGCCAGTAGTATACGGGGGACAGGGCATCAGCCCCAGCATTTT
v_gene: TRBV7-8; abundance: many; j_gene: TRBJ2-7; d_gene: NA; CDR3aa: CASSLVQVNEQYF; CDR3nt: TGTGCCAGCAGCTTAGTCCAAGTGAACGAGCAGTACTTC
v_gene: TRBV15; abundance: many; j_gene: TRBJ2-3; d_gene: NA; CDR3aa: CATSRRTVGTDTQYF; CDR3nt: TGTGCCACCAGCAGGAGGACAGTGGGCACAGATACGCAGTATTTT
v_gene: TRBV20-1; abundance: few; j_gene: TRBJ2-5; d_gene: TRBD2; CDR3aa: CSASQRGYQETQYF; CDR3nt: TGCAGTGCTAGCCAGCGGGGATACCAAGAGACCCAGTACTTC
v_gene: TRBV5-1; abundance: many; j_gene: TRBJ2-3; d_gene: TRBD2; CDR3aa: CASSLGSGGHQGTQYF; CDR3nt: TGCGCCAGCAGCTTGGGTAGCGGGGGCCATCAAGGTACGCAGTATTTT
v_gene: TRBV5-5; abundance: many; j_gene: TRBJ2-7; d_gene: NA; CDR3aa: CASNLVGRPVHEQYF; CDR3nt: TGTGCCAGCAACCTAGTCGGACGGCCAGTCCACGAGCAGTACTTC
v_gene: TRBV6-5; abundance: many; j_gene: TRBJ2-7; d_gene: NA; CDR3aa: CASSYVVSYEQYF; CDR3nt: TGTGCCAGCAGTTACGTTGTCTCCTACGAGCAGTACTTC